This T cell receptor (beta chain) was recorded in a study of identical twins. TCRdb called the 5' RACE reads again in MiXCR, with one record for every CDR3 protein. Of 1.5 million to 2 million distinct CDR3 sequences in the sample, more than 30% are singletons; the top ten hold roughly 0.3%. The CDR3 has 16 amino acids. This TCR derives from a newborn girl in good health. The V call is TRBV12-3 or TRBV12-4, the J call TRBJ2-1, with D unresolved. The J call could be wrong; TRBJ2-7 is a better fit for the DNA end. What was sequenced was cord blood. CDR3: CASSYHPVSSYNEQYF. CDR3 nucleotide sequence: TGTGCCAGCAGTTATCACCCGGTAAGCTCCTACAATGAGCAGTACTTC.